The T cell receptor beta chain under discussion was sequenced for a study of human T cells and chemical hapten exposure. Study-level information: Among samples, TCR yields varied mainly because of small differences in pooled library volume. Whole-study results and caveats: Expanded TCR counts at PT1 were positively correlated with the patch test score.

Time point reported: patch test 1, 2 weeks after DPC sensitization. Treatment meaning: therapeutic diphenylcyclopropenone sensitization with weekly scalp DPC. People who gave samples had alopecia, were 18 to 70 years old, and were suitable for DPC. A few counts support this clonotype. Its antigen is undetermined. The CDR3 is made up of 16 amino acids. From germline, CDR1 is SGHAT and CDR2 FQNNGV. V shed 5 bases and J 3 bases; nucleotides not matched to a gene: 7. TCRdb reanalysed the RACE reads using MiXCR and keeps one entry per CDR3 protein. The data contain tens of thousands of distinct CDR3 sequences, about 10% of them singletons.

The chain recombines TRBV11-2 with TRBJ2-1; 10 positions match TRBD2. This clonotype originated in a woman in her 50s with alopecia areata. Some clones in this sample may be carry-over from other donors' samples. Source: whole blood, taken in connection with sensitization to the hapten diphenylcyclopropenone (DPC). CDR3 region: CASSARLAGFYNEQFF. The CDR3 coding sequence is TGTGCCAGCAGCGCCAGACTAGCGGGCTTCTACAATGAGCAGTTCTTC.